This T cell receptor (beta chain) was found in a study of shared clonotypes between healthy human individuals. With regard to this clone: Antigen specificity is unknown.

Sequencing used immunoSEQ multiplex PCR; TCRdb keeps in-frame clones, though not all of them. The sample contains roughly 1,800,000 clones, just under 95% of which appear only once. Study-level findings and limits: Memory subsets had estimated richness that was generally smaller than that of naive subsets. Between several donors, naive CD4 clonotypes were shared at a level of about 5%.

Germline lookup yields CDR1 MNHEY and CDR2 SMNVEV (reference sequence). CDR3 length: 15 amino acids. The germline V and J ends were trimmed by 6 bases and 3 bases, with 15 bases remaining between them. CD8 cells classed as naive were CD45RO-negative and positively selected for CCR7, excluding terminally differentiated effector memory CD45RA+ cells. All donors were Caucasian adults living in Nashville, Tennessee. V is TRBV27 and J is TRBJ2-1; tentatively, D is TRBD1 or TRBD2 (5 bases each). The clonotype comes from a man between 18 and 35 years old in good health. Sequenced sample: naive CD8+ T cells sorted from blood. This CDR3 reads CASSPSTEGYNEQFF. The CDR3 coding sequence is TGTGCCAGCAGCCCTTCGACAGAGGGCTACAATGAGCAGTTCTTC.